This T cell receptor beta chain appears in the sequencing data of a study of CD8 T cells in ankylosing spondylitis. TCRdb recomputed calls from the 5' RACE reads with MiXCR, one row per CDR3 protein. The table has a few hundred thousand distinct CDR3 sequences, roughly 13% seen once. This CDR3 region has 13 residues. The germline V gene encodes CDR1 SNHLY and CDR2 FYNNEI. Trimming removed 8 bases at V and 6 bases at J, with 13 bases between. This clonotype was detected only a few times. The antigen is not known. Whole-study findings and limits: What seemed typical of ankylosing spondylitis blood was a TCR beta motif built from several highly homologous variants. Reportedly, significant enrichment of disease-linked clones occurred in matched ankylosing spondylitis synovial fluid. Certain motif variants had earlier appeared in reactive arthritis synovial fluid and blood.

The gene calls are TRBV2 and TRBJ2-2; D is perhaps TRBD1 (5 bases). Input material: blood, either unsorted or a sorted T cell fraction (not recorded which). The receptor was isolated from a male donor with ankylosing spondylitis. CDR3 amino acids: CASVRQGSGELFF. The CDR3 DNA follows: TGTGCCAGCGTCCGCCAGGGTTCCGGGGAGCTGTTTTTT. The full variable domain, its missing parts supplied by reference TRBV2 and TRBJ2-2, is EPEVTQTPSHQVTQMGQEVILRCVPISNHLYFYWYRQILGQKVEFLVSFYNNEISEKSEIFDDQFSVERPDGSNFTLKIRSTKLEDSAMYFCASVRQGSGELFFGEGSRLTVL.